This entry lists 6 T cell receptor beta chains sequenced from one sample in a study of identical twins. From the 5' RACE reads, TCRdb called clonotypes with MiXCR, one entry per CDR3 protein. The sample consists of more than 1.5 million distinct CDR3 sequences, roughly a third of them appearing once. Sequenced: cord blood. These receptors originate from a newborn girl in good health.

In its sample, this clonotype was seen many times. The genes are TRBV4-2 and TRBJ2-3; 10 bases line up with TRBD2. The CDR3 contains 17 residues. Germline loops: CDR1 LGHNA, CDR2 YNFKEQ. V shed 4 bases, J shed 5 bases, and the junction held 12 bases outside the gene matches. CDR3 protein: CASSRTLAGENGDTQYF. CDR3 nucleotide sequence: TGTGCCAGCAGCCGGACCCTAGCGGGGGAAAATGGAGATACGCAGTATTTT.

Only a few counts were recorded for this clonotype. This chain joins TRBV6-2 or TRBV6-3 and TRBJ1-2; 12 nucleotides line up with TRBD1. The CDR3 has 17 amino acids. V trimming: 7 bases; J trimming: 6 bases; junction bases outside the gene matches: 15. CDR1 and CDR2 from the germline V gene are MNHEY and SVGEGT. This CDR3 reads CASISRGQGASKDGYTF. DNA for the CDR3: TGTGCCAGCATCTCTCGGGGACAGGGGGCGTCTAAGGATGGCTACACCTTC.

The chain recombines TRBV25-1 with TRBJ2-4; TRBD2 matches 10 bases. The CDR3 is 14 amino acids. The germline CDR1 and CDR2 sequences are MGHDK and SYGVNS. With 5 bases clipped from V and 13 bases from J, the junction kept 11 bases outside the gene matches. The CDR3 DNA is TGTGCCAGCAGTTCTAGCGGGGGTTACAATGAGCAGTACTTC. This codes for CASSSSGGYNEQYF.

Only a few counts were recorded for this clonotype. V and J are TRBV7-9 and TRBJ2-7, with D perhaps TRBD1 (6 bases). The germline gives CDR1 SEHNR, CDR2 FQNEAQ (reference sequence). Trimming cost V 3 bases and J 7 bases, with 16 bases left between them. The CDR3 loop spans 14 amino acids. This CDR3 reads CASSLTGFLEEQYF. Written as DNA, the CDR3 is TGTGCCAGCAGCTTGACAGGATTTCTTGAGGAGCAGTACTTC.

V usage is TRBV4-2 and J usage is TRBJ2-4; 11 bases match TRBD2. The CDR3 covers 17 residues. In germline, CDR1 is LGHNA, CDR2 YNFKEQ. After removal of 1 base from V and 0 bases from J, the junction contained 2 bases not matched to a gene. The CDR3 here is CASSQALAGEAKNIQYF. CDR3 DNA sequence: TGTGCCAGCAGCCAAGCACTAGCGGGAGAAGCCAAAAACATTCAGTACTTC.

The chain is built from TRBV6-1 and TRBJ1-1, with TRBD1 matching 12 bases. The V segment lost 5 bases and the J segment 7 bases; nucleotides outside the gene matches: 14. Germline lookup yields CDR1 MNHNS and CDR2 SASEGT. CDR3 length equals 17 residues. The CDR3 spells CASSRRGQGASIGEAFF. In nucleotides, the CDR3 is TGTGCCAGCAGTAGAAGGGGACAGGGGGCATCGATCGGTGAAGCTTTCTTT.